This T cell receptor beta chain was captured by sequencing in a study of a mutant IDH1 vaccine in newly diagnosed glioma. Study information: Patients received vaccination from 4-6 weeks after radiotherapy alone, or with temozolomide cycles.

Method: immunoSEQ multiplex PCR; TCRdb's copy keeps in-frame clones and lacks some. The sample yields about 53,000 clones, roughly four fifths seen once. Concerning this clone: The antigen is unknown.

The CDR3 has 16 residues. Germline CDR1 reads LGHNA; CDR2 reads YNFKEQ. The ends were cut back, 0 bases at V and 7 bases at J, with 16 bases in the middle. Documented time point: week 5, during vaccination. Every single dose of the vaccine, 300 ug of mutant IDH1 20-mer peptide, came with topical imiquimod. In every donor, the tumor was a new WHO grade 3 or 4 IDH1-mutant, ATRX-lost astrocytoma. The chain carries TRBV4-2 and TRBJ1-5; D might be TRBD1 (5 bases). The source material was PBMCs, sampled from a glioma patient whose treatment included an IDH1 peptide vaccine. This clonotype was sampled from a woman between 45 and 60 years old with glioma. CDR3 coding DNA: TGTGCCAGCAGCCAAGATATTCTTCAGGGTTGGCAGCCCCAGCATTTT. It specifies CASSQDILQGWQPQHF.